The 25 T cell receptor beta chains in this list originate from one sample, sequenced in a study of cytomegalovirus exposure and HLA in healthy donors. PCR amplification relied on 60 Vbeta primers (plus 13 Jbeta primers). Method: immunoSEQ multiplex PCR; TCRdb's copy keeps in-frame clones and lacks some. This table has about 200,000 clones, roughly 80% appearing once. The sample comprised PBMCs. The receptors shown here come from a woman in her 30s in good health and CMV-seronegative.

The genes are TRBV2 and TRBJ2-3; 11 bases are shared with TRBD2. The germline V gene has CDR1 SNHLY and CDR2 FYNNEI. The V segment lost 9 bases and the J segment 5 bases; nucleotides outside the gene matches: 7. CDR3 length: 14 residues. CDR3 DNA: TGTGCCAGTAGTCTAGCGGGGGGTGTAGATACGCAGTATTTT. Protein sequence: CASSLAGGVDTQYF.

The gene calls are TRBV9 and TRBJ1-2; the D is unclear. This CDR3 has 14 residues. Germline CDR1 reads SGDLS; CDR2 reads YYNGEE. Trimming removed 1 base from V and 9 bases from J, with 16 bases in between. CDR3 protein: CASSVNPGFESYTF. CDR3 in DNA: TGTGCCAGCAGCGTAAATCCGGGATTTGAAAGCTACACCTTC. Variable domain in full (rest from reference TRBV9 and TRBJ1-2): DSGVTQTPKHLITATGQRVTLRCSPRSGDLSVYWYQQSLDQGLQFLIQYYNGEERAKGNILERFSAQQFPDLHSELNLSSLELGDSALYFCASSVNPGFESYTFGSGTRLTVV.

The chain links TRBV6-6 to TRBJ2-7; the D gene is possibly TRBD2 (6 bases). The V and J ends lost 5 bases and 2 bases respectively, with 16 bases between them. This CDR3 spans 15 amino acids. Germline V gene data show CDR1 as MNHNY and CDR2 as SVGAGI (reference sequence). For the CDR3, the DNA is TGTGCCAGCAGTACCCGTAGGAGCGGGCCCTACGAGCAGTACTTC. It encodes CASSTRRSGPYEQYF.

As for this clone: Relative to the germline gene, one junction end is altered; a read error may explain this. CDR3 amino acids: CAIRGRQGGPTLNPEAFF. The CDR3 DNA reads as TGTGCCATCAGGGGACGACAGGGGGGACCTACACTGAACCCTGAAGCTTTCTTT. The rearrangement links TRBV10-3 to TRBJ1-1, with TRBD1 identical over 9 bases. This CDR3 spans 18 amino acids. Per germline, CDR1 ENHRY and CDR2 SYGVKD.

V is TRBV5-1 and J is TRBJ2-7; 8 bases line up with TRBD1. There are 17 residues in the CDR3. V was clipped by 7 bases and J by 2 bases; unmatched bases: 17. Per the germline V gene, CDR1 is SGHRS and CDR2 is YFSETQ. CDR3: CASQHEPSVGQAYEQYF. The CDR3 DNA follows: TGCGCCAGCCAGCATGAACCGAGTGTGGGACAGGCCTACGAGCAGTACTTC.

This chain uses TRBV5-1 with TRBJ2-2; 10 positions agree with TRBD1. V lost 4 bases and J lost 3; bases outside the gene matches: 6. This CDR3 contains 16 residues. Germline CDR1 SGHRS, CDR2 YFSETQ. The CDR3 sequence: CASSPPTGGYTGELFF. In nucleotides, the CDR3 is TGCGCCAGCAGCCCCCCGACAGGGGGCTACACCGGGGAGCTGTTTTTT.

The rearrangement joins TRBV6-5 to TRBJ2-7, with D perhaps matching TRBD2 (6 bases). CDR1 is MNHEY and CDR2 is SVGAGI in the germline V gene. The V end lost 6 bases, the J end lost 6 bases, and 12 bases lay between the germline ends. The length of the CDR3 is 12 residues. The CDR3 here is CASRRRLGEQYF. The CDR3 DNA is TGTGCCAGCAGACGCAGACTAGGCGAGCAGTACTTC.

This clone was counted once. CDR3 residues: CASSVTSGNYNEQFF. The CDR3 DNA reads as TGCGCCAGCAGCGTGACTAGCGGGAACTACAATGAGCAGTTCTTC. The chain uses TRBV5-1 and TRBJ2-1; 11 bases line up with TRBD2. CDR3 length: 15 residues. V shed 4 bases and J 3 bases; nucleotides not matched to a gene: 3. Per the germline V gene, CDR1 is SGHRS and CDR2 is YFSETQ.

The chain combines TRBV18 with TRBJ1-2, with D unresolved. The germline gives CDR1 KGHSH, CDR2 LQKENI. V gave up 2 bases and J gave up 2 bases, with 9 bases separating them. CDR3 length equals 14 residues. This CDR3 reads CASSPSVQNYGYTF. The CDR3 bases are TGTGCCAGCTCACCATCAGTTCAGAACTATGGCTACACCTTC.

This clone was seen once. This sequence joins TRBV27 and TRBJ2-3; 7 positions match TRBD2. This CDR3 is 15 amino acids long. The junction had 5 bases not matched to a gene; V was cut back by 5 bases and J by 0 bases. CDR1 MNHEY and CDR2 SMNVEV come from the germline V gene (reference sequence). The DNA for the CDR3 is TGTGCCAGCAGTATATTAGCGGGCAGCACAGATACGCAGTATTTT. Amino acid sequence: CASSILAGSTDTQYF.

The chain employs TRBV7-9 and TRBJ2-1; maybe TRBD1 (7 bases). Trimming left V 4 bases short and J 3 bases short, with 16 bases between. Germline CDR1 and CDR2: SEHNR and FQNEAQ (reference sequence). This CDR3 comprises 16 residues. In DNA, the CDR3 is TGTGCCAGCAGCTCAACCGGGGGACAGCTCTACAATGAGCAGTTCTTC. It translates to CASSSTGGQLYNEQFF.

The genes are TRBV18 and TRBJ2-6, with a tentative D call TRBD1 (5 bases). Deletions cut 1 base from V and 0 bases from J, with 7 bases between. In germline, CDR1 is KGHSH, CDR2 LQKENI. The CDR3 runs 16 residues. CDR3 residues: CASSPQGHSGANVLTF. CDR3 coding DNA: TGTGCCAGCTCACCACAGGGGCACTCTGGGGCCAACGTCCTGACTTTC.

The J gene is TRBJ1-2, the V gene TRBV7-9; tentative D call: TRBD1 (6 bases). The ends were cut back, 5 bases at V and 4 bases at J, with 11 bases in the middle. CDR3 length equals 13 residues. Germline lookup yields CDR1 SEHNR and CDR2 FQNEAQ (reference sequence). The CDR3 protein is CASSDYRAYGYTF. The CDR3, as DNA: TGTGCCAGCAGCGATTACAGGGCCTATGGCTACACCTTC.

The rearrangement uses TRBV5-1 and TRBJ2-3, with a weak D call TRBD2 (6 bases). V dropped 1 base and J dropped 4 bases, with 10 bases sitting between them. Germline V gene lookup returns CDR1 SGHRS and CDR2 YFSETQ. The CDR3 runs 14 residues. The CDR3 is CASSLTSNADTQYF. CDR3 nucleotide sequence: TGCGCCAGCAGCTTGACTAGCAACGCAGATACGCAGTATTTT.

The rearrangement joins TRBV7-6 to TRBJ2-3, with D possibly matching TRBD2 (7 bases). Germline V gene sequence: CDR1 SGHVS, CDR2 FNYEAQ. Trimming shortened V by 2 bases and J by 1 base, and 19 bases separated the two germline ends. This CDR3 region has 18 residues. In nucleotides, the CDR3 is TGTGCCAGCAGCTTAAAGGGGGAGGGCAAATCTGGCACAGATACGCAGTATTTT. Its translation: CASSLKGEGKSGTDTQYF.

Of note for this clone: The identical CDR3 is also encoded by other nucleotide sequences in the sample. The chain is built from TRBV7-9 and TRBJ2-7, with TRBD1 matching over 9 bases. Germline lookup yields CDR1 SEHNR and CDR2 FQNEAQ (reference sequence). Trimming took 3 bases from V and 6 from J; bases not matched to a gene: 12. The CDR3 has 16 residues. CDR3 protein: CASSFAVGQGLAEQYF. In DNA, the CDR3 is TGTGCCAGCAGCTTCGCCGTGGGACAGGGACTCGCCGAGCAGTACTTC.

The rearrangement uses TRBV2 and TRBJ2-3; 10 positions agree with TRBD1. The V gene's germline CDR1 is SNHLY and CDR2 FYNNEI. The CDR3 spans 13 residues. V shed 6 bases, J shed 5 bases, and the junction held 2 bases outside the gene matches. The CDR3 protein is CASSGQGVDTQYF. Written as DNA, the CDR3 is TGTGCCAGCAGCGGACAGGGGGTAGATACGCAGTATTTT.

This clone has a handful of counts. V usage is TRBV19 and J usage is TRBJ2-1, with 12 nucleotides matching TRBD2. The trim removed 0 bases at V and 8 bases at J, leaving 5 bases unmatched. The CDR3 loop spans 16 amino acids. The germline V gene encodes CDR1 LNHDA and CDR2 SQIVND (reference sequence). The CDR3 spells CASSIDALAGGDEQFF. Written as DNA, the CDR3 is TGTGCCAGTAGTATAGATGCACTAGCGGGGGGCGATGAGCAGTTCTTC.

The chain has TRBV28 and TRBJ1-2; the D is unclear. The length of the CDR3 is 12 residues. Deletions cut 5 bases from V and 4 bases from J, with 8 bases between. Germline V lookup: CDR1 MDHEN, CDR2 SYDVKM. DNA for the CDR3: TGTGCCAGCAGTCGGGGTTTCTATGGCTACACCTTC. Protein product: CASSRGFYGYTF.

The chain joins TRBV2 to TRBJ2-3; weak D call: TRBD2 (6 bases). The CDR3 sequence is 18 residues long. Deletions cut 0 bases from V and 0 bases from J, with 16 bases between. Germline values: CDR1 SNHLY, CDR2 FYNNEI. CDR3 sequence: CASSEAEGGKPSTDTQYF. The CDR3 nucleotides read TGTGCCAGCAGTGAAGCAGAAGGCGGGAAACCTAGCACAGATACGCAGTATTTT.

The chain employs TRBV4-2 and TRBJ2-7, with 13 bases aligning to TRBD2. Germline V gives CDR1 LGHNA, CDR2 YNFKEQ. V lost 0 bases to trimming and J lost 2 bases; unmatched junction nucleotides: 7. This CDR3 is 18 amino acids long. The CDR3 spells CASSQDPLAGGRTYEQYF. In nucleotides, the CDR3 is TGTGCCAGCAGCCAAGATCCACTAGCGGGAGGGCGGACCTACGAGCAGTACTTC.

The chain recombines TRBV10-1 with TRBJ2-3, with D perhaps matching TRBD2 (6 bases). V dropped 2 bases and J dropped 2 bases, with 14 bases sitting between them. There are 16 residues in the CDR3. Germline V CDR1 and CDR2: WNHNN, SYGVQD (reference sequence). This chain's CDR3 is CASSERVAAITDTQYF. The DNA for the CDR3 is TGCGCCAGCAGTGAGAGAGTAGCGGCTATCACAGATACGCAGTATTTT.

In this sample, this clone turned up once. The J gene is TRBJ1-1, the V gene TRBV6-1; no clear D gene. The germline V and J ends were trimmed by 3 bases and 3 bases, with 8 bases remaining between them. This CDR3 comprises 13 residues. Germline CDR1 MNHNS, CDR2 SASEGT. The CDR3 reads CASSEFFHTEAFF. In nucleotides, the CDR3 is TGTGCCAGCAGTGAGTTCTTCCACACTGAAGCTTTCTTT.

J is TRBJ2-7 and V is TRBV29-1, with D possibly being TRBD1 (5 bases). Germline loops: CDR1 SQVTM, CDR2 ANQGSEA. The CDR3 extends over 13 amino acids. V lost 4 bases and J 3 bases, leaving 13 bases between the germline ends. This CDR3 is CSVVDADSYEQYF. In nucleotides, the CDR3 is TGCAGCGTTGTAGATGCTGACAGCTACGAGCAGTACTTC.

This clone was recorded only once. The chain uses TRBV21-1 and TRBJ2-7; the tabulated D call, TRBD2, remains unverified against the DNA. TRBV21-1 is deemed a pseudogene. This CDR3 is 15 amino acids long. The DNA for the CDR3 is TGTGCCAGCAGTAGGGCGCTAGCGGGAGTTTACGAGCAGTACTTC. It translates to CASSRALAGVYEQYF.